This T cell receptor beta chain appears in the sequencing data of a study of T cells after yellow fever vaccination. Each CDR3 protein gets one entry after TCRdb re-called the 5' RACE reads with MiXCR. Of a few hundred thousand distinct CDR3 sequences in the sample, around 4.1% are singletons; the top ten hold 20% to 25%. V was clipped by 4 bases and J by 2 bases, with 15 bases between them. The CDR3 is made up of 16 amino acids. Germline CDR1 KGHDR, CDR2 SFDVKD. The TCR was taken from a man younger than 35 who received the YFV17D yellow fever vaccine. The chain employs TRBV24-1 and TRBJ2-3; D may correspond to TRBD1 or TRBD2 (6 bases each). Material: PBMCs, obtained 5 days after the yellow fever booster vaccination. CDR3: CATSDSGAGYTDTQYF. The CDR3 DNA reads as TGTGCCACCAGTGACTCGGGGGCCGGTTACACAGATACGCAGTATTTT.